What follows describes a single T cell receptor beta chain. The record originates from a study of control samples from healthy donors and cancer patients. Sequencing was performed with immunoSEQ multiplex PCR; in TCRdb, only in-frame clones are kept and a portion is missing. The table has tens of thousands of clones, 90% seen once; the top ten hold more than 3.5%. CDR1 SGHNT and CDR2 YENEEA come from the germline V gene. Trimming removed 5 bases from V and 4 bases from J, with 9 bases in between. The CDR3 is 13 amino acids. This receptor was taken from a woman under 30 in good health. The sequenced sample was blood. V usage is TRBV11-3 and J usage is TRBJ2-1; D remains ambiguous. CDR3 DNA: TGTGCCAGCAGCCCGGGCCGATACAATGAGCAGTTCTTC. It translates to CASSPGRYNEQFF. The full variable domain, completed using reference TRBV11-3 and TRBJ2-1, is EAGVVQSPRYKIIEKKQPVAFWCNPISGHNTLYWYLQNLGQGPELLIRYENEEAVDDSQLPKDRFSAERLKGVDSTLKIQPAELGDSAVYLCASSPGRYNEQFFGPGTRLTVL.